This T cell receptor (beta chain) was captured in a study of T cell responses to AZD1222 COVID-19 vaccine. Study-wide background: Pooled samples include second doses given at about 4 or 12 weeks. The study, taken as a whole, reports: Spike-wide coverage was observed for vaccine-associated CD4 TCRs, with dominant responses at 160-218 and 743-854. At baseline, just six or seven AZD1222 recipients tested seropositive.

Concerning this clone: The antigen remains unidentified.

TCRdb's table, derived via immunoSEQ multiplex PCR, lists solely in-frame clones and lacks some. The sample yields roughly 200,000 clones, about 86% seen once. The ends lost 8 bases at V and 4 bases at J; junction bases unmatched: 10. CDR3 length equals 14 residues. The germline V gene has CDR1 MGHDK and CDR2 SYGVNS. Sequenced here: peripheral blood, sampled on day 0 of AZD1222 vaccination. This sequence originates from an adult in good health. V and J are TRBV25-1 and TRBJ1-2; 7 bases map to TRBD1. In nucleotides, the CDR3 is TGTGCCAGCCAACCCGACAGGGCCATCTATGGCTACACCTTC. Its translation is CASQPDRAIYGYTF.